These 15 T cell receptor beta chains were sequenced from one sample in a study of T cells after posttransplantation cyclophosphamide (dated by TCRdb to 2015 to 2016). The library was made by the immunoSEQ multiplex PCR assay. The source is immuneACCESS, and TCRdb retained only in-frame sequences with V and J called. Part of the clones is not carried over; for the studies checked, unresolved V genes explain less than half of this, and the remainder is unexplained. In this sample the table shows around 39,000 clones, and no singletons are among them. The ten largest account for about 1.2% of the sample. The sample comprised PBMCs. Every receptor here comes from a girl between 5 and 17 years old in good health, CMV-negative, and a related stem cell transplant donor.

There are a few counts of this clone. The rearrangement joins TRBV9 to TRBJ2-1; tentative D call: TRBD2 (6 bases). The CDR3 has 17 amino acids. The germline V gene encodes CDR1 SGDLS and CDR2 YYNGEE. With 5 bases removed from V and 0 bases from J, the gap between germline ends came to 18 bases. The CDR3 loop is CASSGTNSGSSYNEQFF. CDR3 nucleotide sequence: TGTGCCAGCAGTGGAACGAATAGCGGCAGCTCCTACAATGAGCAGTTCTTC.

This clone was recorded many times. V usage is TRBV18 and J usage is TRBJ1-2; no definite D call. Germline CDR1 KGHSH, CDR2 LQKENI. V was shortened by 3 bases and J by 4 bases, with 6 bases between the two germline ends. The CDR3 runs 12 residues. CDR3 sequence: CASSPPGYGYTF. The CDR3 coding sequence is TGTGCCAGCTCACCGCCCGGCTATGGCTACACCTTC.

This clone has ten or more counts. The V gene is TRBV9, the J gene TRBJ2-7; TRBD2 might be the D (5 bases). Deletions cut 4 bases from V and 2 bases from J, with 16 bases between. CDR3 length: 15 amino acids. CDR1 and CDR2 (germline): SGDLS, YYNGEE. CDR3 region: CASSRDWTQTYEQYF. CDR3 sequence (DNA): TGTGCCAGCAGCCGAGACTGGACTCAAACCTACGAGCAGTACTTC.

Many counts were recorded for this clone. This chain links TRBV6-1 with TRBJ2-3, with 7 bases matching TRBD1. V shed 1 base and J 1 base; nucleotides not matched to a gene: 2. The CDR3 sequence is 15 residues long. Germline V gives CDR1 MNHNS, CDR2 SASEGT. CDR3 DNA: TGTGCCAGCAGTGAAGGGGGGACAGGCACAGATACGCAGTATTTT. Encoded protein: CASSEGGTGTDTQYF.

V and J are TRBV11-2 and TRBJ2-3; tentative D call: TRBD1 (5 bases). The CDR3 has 16 residues. Trimming cost V 5 bases and J 0 bases, with 15 bases left between them. Germline CDR1 and CDR2: SGHAT and FQNNGV. CDR3 sequence reads: CASSVRGVPSTDTQYF. CDR3 coding DNA: TGTGCCAGCAGCGTTAGGGGCGTCCCCAGCACAGATACGCAGTATTTT. Using reference TRBV11-2 and TRBJ2-3 for the parts outside the CDR3, the full variable domain is EAGVAQSPRYKIIEKRQSVAFWCNPISGHATLYWYQQILGQGPKLLIQFQNNGVVDDSQLPKDRFSAERLKGVDSTLKIQPAKLEDSAVYLCASSVRGVPSTDTQYFGPGTRLTVL.

There are many counts of this clone. The chain uses TRBV4-3 and TRBJ2-3; weak D call: TRBD2 (6 bases). V dropped 4 bases and J dropped 0 bases, with 29 bases sitting between them. This CDR3 spans 21 amino acids. Germline lookup yields CDR1 LGHNA and CDR2 YSLEER. The CDR3 coding sequence is TGCGCCAGCAGCCCCCGCGCCGGGGGACTTATAGCGACAGCTAGCACAGATACGCAGTATTTT. Its protein is CASSPRAGGLIATASTDTQYF.

This clone was recorded at least ten times. The chain joins TRBV28 to TRBJ1-2; 7 bases align to TRBD1. Germline CDR1 reads MDHEN; CDR2 reads SYDVKM. The CDR3 has 15 residues. V trimming: 7 bases; J trimming: 5 bases; junction bases outside the gene matches: 13. As DNA, the CDR3 is TGTGCCAGCATCGGGCGCGCTACAGGGGAATATGGCTACACCTTC. Its translation: CASIGRATGEYGYTF.

This clone was counted many times. The J gene is TRBJ2-5, the V gene TRBV10-2; no clear D. Per the germline V gene, CDR1 is WSHSY and CDR2 is SAAADI. The CDR3 spans 13 residues. The germline V and J ends were trimmed by 6 bases and 2 bases, with 10 bases remaining between them. The CDR3 bases are TGCGCCAGCAGCAGGTGGCCTCAAGAGACCCAGTACTTC. Encoded protein: CASSRWPQETQYF.

This clone was counted ten times or more. This chain uses TRBV7-9 with TRBJ1-5; a possible D gene is TRBD1 (6 bases). Deletions cut 5 bases from V and 0 bases from J, with 8 bases between. The CDR3 contains 14 residues. Germline V CDR1 and CDR2: SEHNR, FQNEAQ (reference sequence). The CDR3: CASSRDNSNQPQHF. The CDR3 bases are TGTGCCAGCAGCCGGGACAATAGCAATCAGCCCCAGCATTTT. Full variable domain (missing parts from reference TRBV7-9 and TRBJ1-5): DTGVSQNPRHKITKRGQNVTFRCDPISEHNRLYWYRQTLGQGPEFLTYFQNEAQLEKSRLLSDRFSAERPKGSFSTLEIQRTEQGDSAMYLCASSRDNSNQPQHFGDGTRLSIL.

The chain recombines TRBV28 with TRBJ1-2, with D possibly matching TRBD1 (5 bases). Germline lookup yields CDR1 MDHEN and CDR2 SYDVKM. V was shortened by 2 bases and J by 7 bases, with 8 bases between the two germline ends. There are 12 residues in the CDR3. The CDR3 DNA sequence: TGTGCCAGCAGTTTAACTACAGGTGGCTACACCTTC. The encoded protein is CASSLTTGGYTF.

J is TRBJ1-6 and V is TRBV7-9; D gene ambiguous. Trimming took off 4 bases at V and 7 bases at J, with 11 bases between the two ends. The CDR3 covers 14 residues. Germline V CDR1 and CDR2: SEHNR, FQNEAQ (reference sequence). The CDR3 protein is CASSYGRENSPLHF. CDR3 sequence (DNA): TGTGCCAGCAGCTACGGACGGGAGAATTCACCCCTCCACTTT.

The table lists this clone with many counts. The chain joins TRBV18 to TRBJ2-1; 9 bases map to TRBD2. The length of the CDR3 is 14 residues. Trimming at V came to 3 bases and at J to 6 bases, leaving 3 bases not matched to a gene. CDR1 and CDR2 (germline): KGHSH, LQKENI. The CDR3 reads CASSPGLALNEQFF. The CDR3 DNA sequence: TGTGCCAGCTCACCGGGACTAGCACTCAATGAGCAGTTCTTC.

This clone was seen at least ten times. The chain combines TRBV11-2 with TRBJ2-7; 9 bases are a match to TRBD2. The ends lost 3 bases at V and 4 bases at J; junction bases unmatched: 7. The CDR3 length is 15 residues. In germline, CDR1 is SGHAT, CDR2 FQNNGV. The CDR3 is CASSLRISGSYEQYF. The CDR3 DNA is TGTGCCAGCAGCTTGCGTATTAGCGGGAGTTACGAGCAGTACTTC.

The table lists this clone with a few counts. The V and J genes are TRBV6-6 and TRBJ1-1, with D possibly matching TRBD1 (5 bases). The CDR3 has 14 amino acids. Germline assignment: CDR1 MNHNY and CDR2 SVGAGI (reference sequence). Trimming removed 2 bases from V and 4 bases from J, with 11 bases in between. The DNA of the CDR3 is TGTGCCAGCAGTTACGCAGGGTCGACCACTGAAGCTTTCTTT. Protein: CASSYAGSTTEAFF.

This clone was counted ten times or more. CDR3 sequence: CASSQGFQDRDVYGYTF. DNA for the CDR3: TGCGCCAGCAGCCAGGGGTTTCAGGACAGGGACGTCTATGGCTACACCTTC. The chain is built from TRBV4-1 and TRBJ1-2, with 8 bases aligning to TRBD1. Trimming cost V 3 bases and J 4 bases; bases outside gene matches: 13. This CDR3 is built from 17 residues. From germline, CDR1 is MGHRA and CDR2 YSYEKL.